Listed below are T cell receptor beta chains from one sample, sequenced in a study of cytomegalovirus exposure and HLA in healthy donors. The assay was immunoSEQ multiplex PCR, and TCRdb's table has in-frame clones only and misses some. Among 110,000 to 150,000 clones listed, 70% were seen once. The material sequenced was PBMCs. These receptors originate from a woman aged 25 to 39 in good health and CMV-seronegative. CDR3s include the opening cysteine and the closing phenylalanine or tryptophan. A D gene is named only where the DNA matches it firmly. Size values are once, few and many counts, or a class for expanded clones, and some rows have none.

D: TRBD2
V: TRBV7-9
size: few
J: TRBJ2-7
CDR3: CASSLGSGRMYYEQYF
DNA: TGTGCCAGCAGCTTAGGTAGCGGGAGGATGTACTACGAGCAGTACTTC

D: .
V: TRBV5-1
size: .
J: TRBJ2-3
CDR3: CASSPSADTQYF
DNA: TGCGCCAGCAGCCCTAGCGCAGATACGCAGTATTTT

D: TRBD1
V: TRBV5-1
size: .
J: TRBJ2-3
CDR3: CASSYGTGGGDTQYF
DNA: TGCGCCAGCAGCTACGGGACAGGGGGAGGAGATACGCAGTATTTT

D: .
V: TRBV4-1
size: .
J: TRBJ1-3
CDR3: CASSPRVITGNTIYF
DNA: TGCGCCAGCAGCCCCCGGGTGATCACTGGAAACACCATATATTTT

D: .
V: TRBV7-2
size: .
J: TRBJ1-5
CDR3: CASSPGRQINQPQHF
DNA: TGTGCCAGCAGCCCGGGCAGACAGATCAATCAGCCCCAGCATTTT

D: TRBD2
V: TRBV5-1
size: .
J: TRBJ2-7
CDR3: CASSLGTSLYEQYF
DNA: TGCGCCAGCAGCTTGGGGACTAGCCTCTACGAGCAGTACTTC

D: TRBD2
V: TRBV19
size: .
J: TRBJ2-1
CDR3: CASRGGLAIWGNEQFF
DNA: TGTGCCAGTAGAGGGGGACTAGCGATTTGGGGCAATGAGCAGTTCTTC

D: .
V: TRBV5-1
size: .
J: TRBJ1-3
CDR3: CASSVGRGSGNTIYF
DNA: TGCGCCAGCAGCGTTGGACGGGGCTCTGGAAACACCATATATTTT

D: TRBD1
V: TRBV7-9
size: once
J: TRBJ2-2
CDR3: CASSLGSKTGKANTGELFF
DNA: TGTGCCAGCAGCTTGGGCTCGAAGACAGGGAAAGCGAACACCGGGGAGCTGTTTTTT

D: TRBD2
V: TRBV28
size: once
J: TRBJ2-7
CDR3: CASSLPRGVSYEQYF
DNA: TGTGCCAGCAGTTTACCCCGGGGGGTGTCCTACGAGCAGTACTTC

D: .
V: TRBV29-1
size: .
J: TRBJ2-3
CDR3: CSVVGRQDTQYF
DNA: TGCAGCGTTGTGGGGCGGCAAGATACGCAGTATTTT

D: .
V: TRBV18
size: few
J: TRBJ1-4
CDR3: CASSPGRDGEKLFF
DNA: TGTGCCAGCTCACCGGGGAGGGACGGCGAAAAACTGTTTTTT

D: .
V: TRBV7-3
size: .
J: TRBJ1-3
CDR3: CASSLTGPQSGNTIYF
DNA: TGTGCCAGCAGCTTGACAGGTCCTCAATCTGGAAACACCATATATTTT

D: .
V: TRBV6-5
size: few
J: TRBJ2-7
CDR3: CASKRVSEQYF
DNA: TGTGCCAGCAAGCGGGTGTCCGAGCAGTACTTC

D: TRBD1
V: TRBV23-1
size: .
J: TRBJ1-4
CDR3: CASSHVSADADRALGPNEKLFF
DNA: TGCGCCAGCAGTCACGTTTCCGCGGACGCCGACAGGGCATTGGGGCCTAATGAAAAACTGTTTTTT

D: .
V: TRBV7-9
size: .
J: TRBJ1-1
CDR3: CASSSGGTNTEAFF
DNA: TGTGCCAGCAGCAGCGGAGGAACGAACACTGAAGCTTTCTTT

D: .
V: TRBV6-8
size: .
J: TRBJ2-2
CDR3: CASSYSGSRRGGDTGELFF
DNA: TGTGCCAGCAGTTACTCGGGATCCCGAAGGGGAGGCGACACCGGGGAGCTGTTTTTT

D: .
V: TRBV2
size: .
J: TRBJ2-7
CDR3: CASSEGVGGQQYF
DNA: TGTGCCAGCAGTGAAGGAGTGGGGGGACAGCAGTACTTC

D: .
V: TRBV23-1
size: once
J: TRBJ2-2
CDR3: CASNLRRQVVRFGGELFF
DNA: TGCGCCAGCAACCTACGTCGACAGGTAGTACGTTTCGGCGGGGAGCTGTTTTTT

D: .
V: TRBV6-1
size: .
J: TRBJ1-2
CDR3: CASSEAQGFDYGYTF
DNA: TGTGCCAGCAGTGAAGCTCAGGGATTCGACTATGGCTACACCTTC

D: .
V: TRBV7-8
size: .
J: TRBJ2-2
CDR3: CASSLVASGVTGELFF
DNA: TGTGCCAGCAGCTTAGTAGCGTCCGGGGTCACCGGGGAGCTGTTTTTT

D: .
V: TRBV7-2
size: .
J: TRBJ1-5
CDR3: CASSYTGFNQPQHF
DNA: TGTGCCAGCAGCTACACAGGGTTCAATCAGCCCCAGCATTTT

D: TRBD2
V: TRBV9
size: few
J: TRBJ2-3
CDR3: CASSVVPSGGRDTQYF
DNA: TGTGCCAGCAGCGTAGTTCCTAGCGGGGGAAGAGATACGCAGTATTTT

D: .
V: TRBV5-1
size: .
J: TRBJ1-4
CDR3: CASSLGQGGEKLFF
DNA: TGCGCCAGCAGCTTGGGGCAGGGTGGCGAAAAACTGTTTTTT

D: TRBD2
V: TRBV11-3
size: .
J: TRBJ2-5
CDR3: CASSRTSVVGETQYF
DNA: TGTGCCAGCAGTCGAACTAGCGTTGTTGGGGAGACCCAGTACTTC

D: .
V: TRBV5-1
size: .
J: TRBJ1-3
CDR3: CASSLEFAGASGNTIYF
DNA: TGCGCCAGCAGCTTGGAGTTTGCGGGGGCGTCGGGAAACACCATATATTTT

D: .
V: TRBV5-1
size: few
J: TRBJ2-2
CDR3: CAIRVGTLNTGELFF
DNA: TGCGCCATCAGGGTTGGGACTCTGAACACCGGGGAGCTGTTTTTT

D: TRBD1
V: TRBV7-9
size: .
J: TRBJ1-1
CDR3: CASSLAEGRGRTGEAFF
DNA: TGTGCCAGCAGCTTAGCGGAAGGCAGGGGGCGTACGGGTGAAGCTTTCTTT

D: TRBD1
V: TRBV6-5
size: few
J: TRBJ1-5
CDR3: CASSFTGVNQPQHF
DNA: TGTGCCAGCAGCTTTACAGGGGTGAATCAGCCCCAGCATTTT

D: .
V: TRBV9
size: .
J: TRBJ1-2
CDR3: CASSPYRGMDGYTF
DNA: TGTGCCAGCAGCCCCTATCGGGGTATGGATGGCTACACCTTC

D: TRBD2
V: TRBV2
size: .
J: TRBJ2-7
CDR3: CASRPSGGSYEQYF
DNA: TGTGCCAGCAGGCCTAGCGGGGGTTCCTACGAGCAGTACTTC

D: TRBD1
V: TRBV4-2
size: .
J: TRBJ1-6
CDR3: CASSQVRQGSSPLHF
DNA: TGTGCCAGCAGCCAAGTGAGACAGGGTAGTTCACCCCTCCACTTT

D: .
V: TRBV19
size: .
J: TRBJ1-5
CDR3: CASRRDLGDLNQPQHF
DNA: TGTGCCAGCCGGAGGGATTTGGGAGACCTCAATCAGCCCCAGCATTTT

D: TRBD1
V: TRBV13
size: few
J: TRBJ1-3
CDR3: CASSPGDRGTIYF
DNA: TGTGCCAGCAGCCCAGGGGACAGGGGAACCATATATTTT

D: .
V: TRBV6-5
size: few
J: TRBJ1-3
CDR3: CASSYGGAGNTIYF
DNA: TGTGCCAGCAGTTACGGGGGGGCTGGAAACACCATATATTTT

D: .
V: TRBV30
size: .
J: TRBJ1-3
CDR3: CAWSLQQGNTIYF
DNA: TGTGCCTGGAGTCTACAACAGGGAAACACCATATATTTT

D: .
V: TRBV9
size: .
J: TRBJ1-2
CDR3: CASSVASASQREEYYGYTF
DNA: TGTGCCAGCAGCGTAGCATCTGCCTCCCAACGGGAGGAATACTATGGCTACACCTTC

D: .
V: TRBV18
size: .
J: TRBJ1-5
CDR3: CASSPQGGNQPQHF
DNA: TGTGCCAGCTCACCCCAGGGCGGCAATCAGCCCCAGCATTTT

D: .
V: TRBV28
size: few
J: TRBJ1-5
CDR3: CASSLSGVGRAQHF
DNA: TGTGCCAGCAGTTTATCAGGGGTCGGGAGGGCCCAGCATTTT

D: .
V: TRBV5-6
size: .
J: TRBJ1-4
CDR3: CASSPRSPGGEKLFF
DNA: TGTGCCAGCAGCCCCAGATCGCCCGGCGGGGAAAAACTGTTTTTT

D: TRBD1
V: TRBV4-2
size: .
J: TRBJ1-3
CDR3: CASSQGMNRGGGNTIYF
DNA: TGTGCCAGCAGCCAAGGGATGAACAGGGGCGGTGGAAACACCATATATTTT

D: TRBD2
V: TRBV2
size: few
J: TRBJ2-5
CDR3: CASSNPPGRGAEETQYF
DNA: TGTGCCAGCAGTAACCCTCCAGGGCGGGGGGCAGAAGAGACCCAGTACTTC

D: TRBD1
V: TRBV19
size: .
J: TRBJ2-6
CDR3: CASSADRLDSGANVLTF
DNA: TGTGCCAGTAGTGCGGACAGGTTGGACTCTGGGGCCAACGTCCTGACTTTC

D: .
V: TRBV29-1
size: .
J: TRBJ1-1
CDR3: CSVSSQGNTEAFF
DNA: TGCAGCGTTTCTTCTCAGGGGAACACTGAAGCTTTCTTT

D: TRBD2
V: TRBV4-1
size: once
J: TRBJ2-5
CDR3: CASSQPSGRETQYF
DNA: TGCGCCAGCAGCCAACCTAGCGGGAGGGAGACCCAGTACTTC

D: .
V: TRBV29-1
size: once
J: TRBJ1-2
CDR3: CSVPQGDYGYTF
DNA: TGCAGCGTACCCCAAGGGGACTATGGCTACACCTTC